This record covers a single T cell receptor (beta chain). Its antigen remains unknown. V dropped 5 bases and J dropped 3 bases, with 17 bases sitting between them. From germline, CDR1 is SGHAT and CDR2 FQDESV (reference sequence). The CDR3 totals 15 residues. These data belong to a study of cytomegalovirus exposure and HLA in healthy donors. Whole-study findings and limits: The listing of roughly 160 TCR beta chains classed them as cytomegalovirus-associated. Rarity marked most TCR sequences, yet some public TCRs occurred in many donors.

Libraries were prepared by immunoSEQ multiplex PCR; TCRdb keeps only in-frame clonotypes and omits some of them. The repertoire holds 180,000 or so clones, roughly nine tenths seen once, with less than 3% in the top ten. This chain connects TRBV11-1 to TRBJ2-7, with D tentatively TRBD1 (6 bases). The sample consisted of PBMCs. This receptor was identified in a young man in good health and CMV-seropositive. CDR3 bases: TGTGCCAGCAGCCTCACAGGGATGTTGGGCTACGAGCAGTACTTC. Protein product: CASSLTGMLGYEQYF. The whole variable domain, remainder taken from reference TRBV11-1 and TRBJ2-7, is EAEVAQSPRYKITEKSQAVAFWCDPISGHATLYWYRQILGQGPELLVQFQDESVVDDSQLPKDRFSAERLKGVDSTLKIQPAELGDSAMYLCASSLTGMLGYEQYFGPGTRLTVT.